This TCR beta chain stems from a study of blood T cells in healthy people across ages. The overall study: Capture via template switching afforded approximately one barcoded beta molecule per two T cells.

This clonotype was detected only a few times. What it binds is not known. Total RNA, at least 5 micrograms per sample, came from PBMCs. Study-wide results and caveats: Total diversity from one million sequenced T cells was likely underestimated.

Then a second PCR, running about 6 to 11 cycles, was carried out with a sample-barcoded 5' primer and a J-beta primer mix. From the 5' RACE reads, TCRdb called clonotypes with MiXCR, one entry per CDR3 protein. The sample includes hundreds of thousands of distinct CDR3 sequences, 55% to 75% of them seen just once. This receptor was identified in a young man in good health. The specimen sequenced was blood.

The DNA of the CDR3 is TGTGCCAGCAGCATAAGGACAGCTTTTAATTCACCCCTCCACTTT. This encodes CASSIRTAFNSPLHF. The chain employs TRBV7-2 and TRBJ1-6, with a possible D match to TRBD1 (6 bases). The germline V gene encodes CDR1 SGHTA and CDR2 FQGNSA. V lost 5 bases, J lost 6 bases, and 14 bases lay in between. The CDR3 contains 15 residues.